This entry describes one T cell receptor (beta chain). The data were taken from a study of control samples from healthy donors and cancer patients. The data were produced by immunoSEQ multiplex PCR, yet TCRdb's version contains in-frame clones alone and is incomplete. This table holds about 170,000 clones, roughly 95% found once. V lost 2 bases and J lost 9, with 15 bases in between. Germline lookup yields CDR1 SGDLS and CDR2 YYNGEE. The CDR3 extends over 15 amino acids. The chain couples TRBV9 to TRBJ1-6, with D tentatively TRBD1 (6 bases). This TCR came from a woman aged 55-70 years in good health. The specimen sequenced was blood. CDR3 DNA: TGTGCCAGCAGCGTTGGACAGCAAAAGAGTTCACCCCTCCACTTT. Amino acid sequence: CASSVGQQKSSPLHF.